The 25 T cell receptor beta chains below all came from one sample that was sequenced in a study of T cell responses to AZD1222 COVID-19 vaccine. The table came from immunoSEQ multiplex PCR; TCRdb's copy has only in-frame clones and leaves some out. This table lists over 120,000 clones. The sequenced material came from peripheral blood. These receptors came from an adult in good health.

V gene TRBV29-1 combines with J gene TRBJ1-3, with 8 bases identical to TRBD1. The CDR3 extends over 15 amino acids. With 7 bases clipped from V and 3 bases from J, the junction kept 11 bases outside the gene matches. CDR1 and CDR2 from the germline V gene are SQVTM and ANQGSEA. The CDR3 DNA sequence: TGCAGCGCTAAACTCGGGACAGGCCATGGAAACACCATATATTTT. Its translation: CSAKLGTGHGNTIYF.

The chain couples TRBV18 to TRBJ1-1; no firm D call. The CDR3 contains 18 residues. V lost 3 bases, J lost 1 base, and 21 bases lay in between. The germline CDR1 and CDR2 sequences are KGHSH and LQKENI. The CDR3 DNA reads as TGTGCCAGCTCACCCTTGGGCAGCTTGGGCTCGGGGAACACTGAAGCTTTCTTT. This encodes CASSPLGSLGSGNTEAFF.

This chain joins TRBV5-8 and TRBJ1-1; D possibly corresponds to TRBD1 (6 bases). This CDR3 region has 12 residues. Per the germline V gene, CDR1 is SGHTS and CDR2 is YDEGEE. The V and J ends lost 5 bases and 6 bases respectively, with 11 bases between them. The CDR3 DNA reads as TGTGCCAGCAGGCCGGGGGCAGCTGAAGCTTTCTTT. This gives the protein CASRPGAAEAFF.

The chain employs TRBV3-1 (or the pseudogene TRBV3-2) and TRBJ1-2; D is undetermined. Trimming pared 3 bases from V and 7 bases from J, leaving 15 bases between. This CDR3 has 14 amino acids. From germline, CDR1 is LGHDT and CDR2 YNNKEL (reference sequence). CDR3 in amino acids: CASSQTLARGGYTF. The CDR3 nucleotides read TGTGCCAGCAGCCAGACACTGGCGCGAGGTGGCTACACCTTC.

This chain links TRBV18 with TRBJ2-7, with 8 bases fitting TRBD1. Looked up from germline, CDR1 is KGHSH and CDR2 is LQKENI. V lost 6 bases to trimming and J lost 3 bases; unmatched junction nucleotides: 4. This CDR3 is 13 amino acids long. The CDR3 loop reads CASSRGQDYEQYF. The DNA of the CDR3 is TGTGCCAGCTCCCGGGGACAGGACTACGAGCAGTACTTC. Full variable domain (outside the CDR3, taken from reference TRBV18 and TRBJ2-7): NAGVMQNPRHLVRRRGQEARLRCSPMKGHSHVYWYRQLPEEGLKFMVYLQKENIIDESGMPKERFSAEFPKEGPSILRIQQVVRGDSAAYFCASSRGQDYEQYFGPGTRLTVT.

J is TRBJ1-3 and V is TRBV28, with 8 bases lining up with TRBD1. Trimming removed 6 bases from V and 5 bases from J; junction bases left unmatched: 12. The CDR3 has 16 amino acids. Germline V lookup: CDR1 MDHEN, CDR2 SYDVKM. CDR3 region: CASSPEGQGPRNTIYF. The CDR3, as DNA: TGTGCCAGCAGCCCCGAAGGACAGGGACCTAGAAACACCATATATTTT.

CDR3 amino acids: CAWSPGEGHGAFF. The CDR3 nucleotides are TGTGCCTGGTCTCCTGGGGAGGGCCACGGGGCTTTCTTT. V is TRBV30 and J is TRBJ1-1; no definite D call. V was shortened by 5 bases and J by 11 bases, with 21 bases between the two germline ends. CDR1 is GTSNPN and CDR2 is SVGIG in the germline V gene (reference sequence). The CDR3 sequence is 13 residues long.

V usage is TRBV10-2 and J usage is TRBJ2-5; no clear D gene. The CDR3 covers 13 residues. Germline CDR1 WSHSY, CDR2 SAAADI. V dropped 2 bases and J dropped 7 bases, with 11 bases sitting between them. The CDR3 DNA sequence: TGCGCCAGCAGTGAGGGGCAGTTTTTGACCCAGTACTTC. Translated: CASSEGQFLTQYF.

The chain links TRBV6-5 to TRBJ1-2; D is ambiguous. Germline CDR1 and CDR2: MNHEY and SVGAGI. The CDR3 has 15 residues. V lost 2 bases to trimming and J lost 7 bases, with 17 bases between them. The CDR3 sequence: CASSYDFGLRAGYTF. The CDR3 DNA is TGTGCCAGCAGTTACGATTTCGGACTGAGGGCTGGCTACACCTTC.

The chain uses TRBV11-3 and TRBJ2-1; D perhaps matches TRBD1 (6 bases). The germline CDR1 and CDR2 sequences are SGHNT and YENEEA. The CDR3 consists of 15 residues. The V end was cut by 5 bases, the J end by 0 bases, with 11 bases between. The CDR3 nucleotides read TGTGCCAGCAGCAGTCGGGACACCTCCTACAATGAGCAGTTCTTC. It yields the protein CASSSRDTSYNEQFF.

The DNA for the CDR3 is TGTGCCTGGGCACAGGGGAGCAATCAGCCCCAGCATTTT. This translates into CAWAQGSNQPQHF. The V and J genes are TRBV30 and TRBJ1-5, with TRBD1 matching 7 bases. This CDR3 has 13 residues. V shed 5 bases and J 1 base; nucleotides not matched to a gene: 2. Germline CDR1 is GTSNPN and CDR2 is SVGIG (reference sequence).

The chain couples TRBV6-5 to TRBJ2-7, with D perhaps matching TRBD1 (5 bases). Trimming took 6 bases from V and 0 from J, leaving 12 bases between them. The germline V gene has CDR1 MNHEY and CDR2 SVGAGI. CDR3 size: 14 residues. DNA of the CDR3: TGTGCCAGCAGGTTGACAGACGTCTCCTACGAGCAGTACTTC. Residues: CASRLTDVSYEQYF.

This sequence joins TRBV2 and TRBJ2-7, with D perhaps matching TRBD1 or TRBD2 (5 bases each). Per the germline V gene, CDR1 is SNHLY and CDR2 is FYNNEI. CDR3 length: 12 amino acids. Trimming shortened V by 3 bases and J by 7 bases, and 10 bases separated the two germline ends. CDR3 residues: CASSEGPTEQYF. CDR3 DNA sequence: TGTGCCAGCAGTGAGGGACCGACTGAGCAGTACTTC.

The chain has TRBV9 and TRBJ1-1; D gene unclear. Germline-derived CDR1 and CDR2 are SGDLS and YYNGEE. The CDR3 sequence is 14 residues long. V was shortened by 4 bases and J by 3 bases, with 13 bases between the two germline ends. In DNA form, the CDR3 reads TGTGCCAGCAGCCCCCGGGTACAAGACACTGAAGCTTTCTTT. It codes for CASSPRVQDTEAFF.

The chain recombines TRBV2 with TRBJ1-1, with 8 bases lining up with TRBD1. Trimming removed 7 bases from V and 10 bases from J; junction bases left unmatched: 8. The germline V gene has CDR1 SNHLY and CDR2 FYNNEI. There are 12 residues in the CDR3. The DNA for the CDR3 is TGTGCCAGCAATGGACAGGGCGTCGGAGCTTTCTTT. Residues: CASNGQGVGAFF.

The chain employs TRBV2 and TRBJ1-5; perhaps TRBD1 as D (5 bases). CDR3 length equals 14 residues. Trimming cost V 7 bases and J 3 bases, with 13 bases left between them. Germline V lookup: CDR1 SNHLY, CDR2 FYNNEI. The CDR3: CASTTWDPNQPQHF. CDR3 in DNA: TGTGCCAGCACCACCTGGGACCCCAATCAGCCCCAGCATTTT.

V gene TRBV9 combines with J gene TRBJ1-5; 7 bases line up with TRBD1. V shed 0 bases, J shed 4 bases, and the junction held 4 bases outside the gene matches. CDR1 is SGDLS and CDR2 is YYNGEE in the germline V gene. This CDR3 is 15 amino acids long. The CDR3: CASSVGDSPNQPQHF. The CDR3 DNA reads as TGTGCCAGCAGCGTAGGGGACAGTCCAAATCAGCCCCAGCATTTT.

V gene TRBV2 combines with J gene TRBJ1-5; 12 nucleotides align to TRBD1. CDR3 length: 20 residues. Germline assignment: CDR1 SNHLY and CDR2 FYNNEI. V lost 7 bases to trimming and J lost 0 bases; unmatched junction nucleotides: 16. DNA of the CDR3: TGTGCCAGCACCTGGACGTCCGAGGGACAGGGGGCCCATAGCAATCAGCCCCAGCATTTT. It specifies CASTWTSEGQGAHSNQPQHF.

CDR3 nucleotides: TGTGCCAGCAGCTTCGGGACAGGTGGGGAAAAACTGTTTTTT. It translates to CASSFGTGGEKLFF. V usage is TRBV13 and J usage is TRBJ1-4; TRBD1 matches at 8 bases. V lost 3 bases to trimming and J lost 8 bases; unmatched junction nucleotides: 5. This CDR3 is built from 14 residues. CDR1 and CDR2 (germline): PRHDT, FYEKMQ (reference sequence). The complete variable domain, with remaining parts taken from reference TRBV13 and TRBJ1-4, reads AAGVIQSPRHLIKEKRETATLKCYPIPRHDTVYWYQQGPGQDPQFLISFYEKMQSDKGSIPDRFSAQQFSDYHSELNMSSLELGDSALYFCASSFGTGGEKLFFGSGTQLSVL.

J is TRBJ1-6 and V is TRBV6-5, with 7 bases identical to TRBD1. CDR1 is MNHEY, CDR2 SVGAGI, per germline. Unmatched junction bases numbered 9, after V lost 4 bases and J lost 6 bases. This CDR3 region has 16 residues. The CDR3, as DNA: TGTGCCAGCAGTTGGAGTTCGGGACAGAGTAATTCACCCCTCCACTTT. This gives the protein CASSWSSGQSNSPLHF.

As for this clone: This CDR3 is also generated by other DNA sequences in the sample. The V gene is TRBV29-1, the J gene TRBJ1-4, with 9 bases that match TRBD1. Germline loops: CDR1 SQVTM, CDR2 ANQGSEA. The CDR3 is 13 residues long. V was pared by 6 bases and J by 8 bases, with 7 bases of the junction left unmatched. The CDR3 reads CSVQQGAGEKLFF. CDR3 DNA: TGCAGCGTCCAACAGGGGGCCGGGGAAAAACTGTTTTTT.

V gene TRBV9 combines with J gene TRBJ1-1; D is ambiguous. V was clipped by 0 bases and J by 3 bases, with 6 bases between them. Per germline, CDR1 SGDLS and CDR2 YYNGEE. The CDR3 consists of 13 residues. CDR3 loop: CASSVDMDTEAFF. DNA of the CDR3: TGTGCCAGCAGCGTAGATATGGACACTGAAGCTTTCTTT. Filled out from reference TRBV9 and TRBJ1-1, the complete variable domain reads DSGVTQTPKHLITATGQRVTLRCSPRSGDLSVYWYQQSLDQGLQFLIQYYNGEERAKGNILERFSAQQFPDLHSELNLSSLELGDSALYFCASSVDMDTEAFFGQGTRLTVV.

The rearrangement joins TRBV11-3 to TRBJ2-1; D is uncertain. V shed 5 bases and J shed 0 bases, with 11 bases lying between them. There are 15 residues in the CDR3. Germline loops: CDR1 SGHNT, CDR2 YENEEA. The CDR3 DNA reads TGTGCCAGCAGCCCTCAACCTAGCTCCTACAATGAGCAGTTCTTC. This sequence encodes CASSPQPSSYNEQFF. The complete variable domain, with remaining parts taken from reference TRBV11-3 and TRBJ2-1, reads EAGVVQSPRYKIIEKKQPVAFWCNPISGHNTLYWYLQNLGQGPELLIRYENEEAVDDSQLPKDRFSAERLKGVDSTLKIQPAELGDSAVYLCASSPQPSSYNEQFFGPGTRLTVL.

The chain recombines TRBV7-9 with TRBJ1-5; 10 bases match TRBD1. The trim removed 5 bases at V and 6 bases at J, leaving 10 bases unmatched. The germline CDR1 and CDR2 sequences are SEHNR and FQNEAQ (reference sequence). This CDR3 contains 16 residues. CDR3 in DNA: TGTGCCAGCAGCAACGCCCCGGGACAGGGGAGTCAGCCCCAGCATTTT. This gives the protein CASSNAPGQGSQPQHF.

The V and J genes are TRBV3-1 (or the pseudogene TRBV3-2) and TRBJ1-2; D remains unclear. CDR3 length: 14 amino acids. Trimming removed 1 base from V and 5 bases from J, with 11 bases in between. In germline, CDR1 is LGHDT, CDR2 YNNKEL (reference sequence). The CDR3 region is CASSQVSSPYGYTF. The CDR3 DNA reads TGTGCCAGCAGCCAAGTTTCGAGCCCTTATGGCTACACCTTC.